This T cell receptor beta chain was sequenced in a study of control samples from healthy donors and cancer patients. Sequenced by immunoSEQ multiplex PCR; TCRdb stores in-frame clones only, minus some. The sample has 40,000 to 50,000 clones; roughly 94% are singletons. This CDR3 spans 17 amino acids. Germline V gene data show CDR1 as SGHRS and CDR2 as YFSETQ. With V trimmed by 1 base and J by 6 bases, 9 bases remained unmatched. This chain links TRBV5-1 with TRBJ2-1; 11 nucleotides line up with TRBD1. The TCR comes from a man aged 55 to 69 in good health. Sequenced sample: blood. The CDR3 reads CASSLSGQGVRTNEQFF. In DNA, the CDR3 is TGCGCCAGCAGCTTGTCGGGACAGGGGGTTCGTACCAATGAGCAGTTCTTC.